What follows are 26 T cell receptor beta chains derived from one specimen sequenced in a study of T cell repertoires in cytomegalovirus infection. A single record per CDR3 protein comes from TCRdb applying MiXCR to the reads. Of hundreds of thousands of distinct CDR3 sequences listed, more than 9% were seen once; the top ten hold about 4.5%. The material sequenced was PBMCs. The receptors shown here come from a human donor in good health (CMV status not recorded). Some clones in this sample may be carry-over from other donors' samples.

This chain uses TRBV7-6 with TRBJ2-6; D gene unclear. CDR3 length: 15 amino acids. CDR1 SGHVS and CDR2 FNYEAQ come from the germline V gene. With 5 bases removed from V and 3 bases from J, the gap between germline ends came to 11 bases. The CDR3 reads CASSPTRGGANVLTF. CDR3 coding DNA: TGTGCCAGCAGCCCCACGCGTGGTGGGGCCAACGTCCTGACTTTC.

This clonotype was recorded a few times. The V gene is TRBV6-6, the J gene TRBJ1-4; D unclear. The CDR3 runs to 13 residues. Germline V CDR1 and CDR2: MNHNY, SVGAGI (reference sequence). Trimming removed 6 bases at V and 7 bases at J, with 12 bases between. CDR3 region: CASSPKGGEKLFF. The DNA for the CDR3 is TGTGCCAGCAGCCCCAAGGGAGGTGAAAAACTGTTTTTT.

This clonotype was seen ten or more times. This chain links TRBV7-2 with TRBJ2-1; D gene ambiguous. The CDR3 has 13 amino acids. Germline CDR1 is SGHTA and CDR2 is FQGNSA. V was clipped by 3 bases and J by 1 base, with 4 bases between them. As DNA, the CDR3 is TGTGCCAGCAGCTTGGATTCCTACAATGAGCAGTTCTTC. Translating it yields CASSLDSYNEQFF.

This clonotype was seen more than once but under ten times. In DNA form, the CDR3 reads TGTGCCAGCAGGTCTTGGACTAATAGCAATCAGCCCCAGCATTTT. This sequence encodes CASRSWTNSNQPQHF. V is TRBV6-8 and J is TRBJ1-5; D is unresolved. The CDR3 is 15 residues long. Trimming removed 6 bases from V and 0 bases from J, with 12 bases in between. The V gene's germline CDR1 is MNHGY and CDR2 SAAAGT.

This chain joins TRBV28 and TRBJ2-7, with 10 bases fitting TRBD2. J was trimmed by 4 bases and V by 3 bases; bases with no gene match: 3. The CDR3 is 14 residues long. CDR1 and CDR2 (germline): MDHEN, SYDVKM. In DNA form, the CDR3 reads TGTGCCAGCAGTTTTCTAGCGGGAGCTTACGAGCAGTACTTC. It encodes CASSFLAGAYEQYF.

This clonotype was found many times. The V gene is TRBV7-2, the J gene TRBJ1-2; the match to TRBD1 covers 7 bases. The CDR3 contains 18 residues. The germline CDR1 and CDR2 sequences are SGHTA and FQGNSA. J gave up 8 bases and V 0 bases, and 18 bases lay outside the gene matches. The CDR3 loop reads CASSLALGTTGREGGYTF. CDR3 DNA: TGTGCCAGCAGCTTAGCCCTAGGAACGACAGGGCGTGAGGGAGGCTACACCTTC.

Here the CDR3 reads CASIGRQGGQPQHF. The DNA of the CDR3 is TGTGCCAGTATCGGACGCCAGGGCGGGCAGCCCCAGCATTTT. This chain links TRBV19 with TRBJ1-5, with D perhaps matching TRBD1 (5 bases). From germline, CDR1 is LNHDA and CDR2 SQIVND (reference sequence). This CDR3 comprises 14 residues. The ends were cut back, 7 bases at V and 7 bases at J, with 17 bases in the middle. Using reference TRBV19 and TRBJ1-5 for the parts outside the CDR3, the full variable domain is DGGITQSPKYLFRKEGQNVTLSCEQNLNHDAMYWYRQDPGQGLRLIYYSQIVNDFQKGDIAEGYSVSREKKESFPLTVTSAQKNPTAFYLCASIGRQGGQPQHFGDGTRLSIL.

The CDR3 sequence is CSARPGQGGQPQHF. The CDR3 bases are TGCAGTGCTAGGCCCGGACAGGGAGGTCAGCCCCAGCATTTT. The chain carries TRBV20-1 and TRBJ1-5; TRBD1 matches at 8 bases. Germline trimming cut 3 bases from V and 6 bases from J; bases unmatched to any gene: 7. The V gene's germline CDR1 is DFQATT and CDR2 SNEGSKA (reference sequence). The CDR3 sequence is 14 residues long.

This clonotype was detected many times. V gene TRBV7-8 combines with J gene TRBJ2-1; 10 positions agree with TRBD2. In germline, CDR1 is SGHVS, CDR2 FQNEAQ. V dropped 1 base and J dropped 4; count of bases not matched to a gene: 7. The CDR3 runs to 17 residues. CDR3 region: CASSLGRSGRDYNEQFF. CDR3 in DNA: TGTGCCAGCAGCTTAGGTCGAAGCGGGAGGGATTACAATGAGCAGTTCTTC.

This clonotype was seen repeatedly, ten times or more. This chain links TRBV7-2 with TRBJ2-1; D is uncertain. The CDR3 spans 18 residues. CDR1 is SGHTA, CDR2 FQGNSA, per germline. V was pared by 5 bases and J by 6 bases, with 26 bases between. Here the CDR3 DNA reads TGTGCCAGCAGCCGAGGACGGGCCTCGTCCCCGATAGGCAATGAGCAGTTCTTC. Encoded protein: CASSRGRASSPIGNEQFF.

This clonotype was recorded at least ten times. J is TRBJ2-3 and V is TRBV27; the match to TRBD2 covers 9 bases. After removal of 3 bases from V and 2 bases from J, the junction contained 3 bases not matched to a gene. The germline CDR1 and CDR2 sequences are MNHEY and SMNVEV (reference sequence). The length of the CDR3 is 15 residues. The CDR3 nucleotides read TGTGCCAGCAGTTTGGCTAGCGGGGTCACAGATACGCAGTATTTT. It is translated as CASSLASGVTDTQYF.

This clonotype was counted at least ten times. The chain couples TRBV6-2 or TRBV6-3 to TRBJ2-3; D is perhaps TRBD1 (6 bases). The CDR3 is 17 residues long. The V gene lost 3 bases and the J gene lost 2 bases, with 18 bases spanning the gap. Germline CDR1 and CDR2: MNHEY and SVGEGT. CDR3 DNA sequence: TGTGCCAGCAGTTATCTCCAGGGGAAGCTCCCCACAGATACGCAGTATTTT. It encodes CASSYLQGKLPTDTQYF.

This clonotype appeared a few times. The chain has TRBV20-1 and TRBJ2-7; no clear D. Trimming pared 4 bases from V and 2 bases from J, leaving 9 bases between. Germline CDR1 DFQATT, CDR2 SNEGSKA (reference sequence). The CDR3 loop spans 12 amino acids. Written as DNA, the CDR3 is TGCAGTGCTAAACGGGCGACCTACGAGCAGTACTTC. This codes for CSAKRATYEQYF.

At least ten counts were recorded for this clonotype. The V gene is TRBV7-6, the J gene TRBJ1-1; D call uncertain. CDR1 is SGHVS and CDR2 is FNYEAQ in the germline V gene. The V and J ends lost 6 bases and 1 base respectively, with 6 bases between them. This CDR3 contains 12 residues. CDR3 DNA sequence: TGTGCCAGCAGAAAAGGGAACACTGAAGCTTTCTTT. Residues: CASRKGNTEAFF.

The gene calls are TRBV20-1 and TRBJ2-1; 9 nucleotides align to TRBD2. V was clipped by 6 bases and J by 4 bases; unmatched bases: 10. CDR3 length: 15 amino acids. Germline V gene sequence: CDR1 DFQATT, CDR2 SNEGSKA (reference sequence). In DNA form, the CDR3 reads TGCAGTGCCTTGGGTAGCGGGGGCCCATACAATGAGCAGTTCTTC. Residues: CSALGSGGPYNEQFF.

This clonotype occurred a few times. This rearrangement joins TRBV5-6 to TRBJ2-7; D unresolved. V was cut by 5 bases and J by 2 bases, with 8 bases left in between. CDR1 and CDR2 from the germline V gene are SGHDT and YYEEEE. The CDR3 covers 12 residues. CDR3 residues: CASSRAAYEQYF. The CDR3, as DNA: TGTGCCAGCAGTAGGGCAGCCTACGAGCAGTACTTC.

The chain couples TRBV15 to TRBJ2-7; 12 bases line up with TRBD2. CDR3 length: 14 residues. With V trimmed by 5 bases and J by 6 bases, 5 bases remained unmatched. Germline V CDR1 and CDR2: LNHNV, YYDKDF (reference sequence). CDR3 loop: CATSETSGRTEQYF. In DNA, the CDR3 is TGTGCCACCAGCGAGACTAGCGGGAGAACCGAGCAGTACTTC.

The chain recombines TRBV12-3 or TRBV12-4 with TRBJ2-2; 9 bases line up with TRBD2. The trim removed 8 bases at V and 5 bases at J, leaving 12 bases unmatched. This CDR3 contains 16 residues. This CDR3 is CASPLAGTSQTGELFF. CDR3 coding DNA: TGTGCCAGCCCACTTGCCGGGACTAGCCAAACCGGGGAGCTGTTTTTT.

The chain combines TRBV4-1 with TRBJ2-1; tentatively, D is TRBD2 (5 bases). Germline CDR1 and CDR2: MGHRA and YSYEKL. The V end lost 0 bases, the J end lost 0 bases, and 15 bases lay between the germline ends. This CDR3 is built from 18 residues. CDR3 sequence reads: CASSQDSPLVSSYNEQFF. The CDR3 region has the DNA TGCGCCAGCAGCCAAGATTCCCCACTAGTAAGCTCCTACAATGAGCAGTTCTTC.

This clonotype was detected only a few times. This rearrangement joins TRBV5-5 to TRBJ1-1; D unresolved. The CDR3 extends over 13 amino acids. Germline V gene lookup returns CDR1 SGHKS and CDR2 YYEKEE (reference sequence). Trimming shortened V by 1 base and J by 3 bases, and 7 bases separated the two germline ends. The CDR3 bases are TGTGCCAGCAGCTTGTTCTGGGACACTGAAGCTTTCTTT. Translation: CASSLFWDTEAFF.

The chain couples TRBV27 to TRBJ2-7, with 8 positions matching TRBD1. CDR1 is MNHEY, CDR2 SMNVEV, per germline (reference sequence). V was clipped by 6 bases and J by 3 bases; unmatched bases: 10. The CDR3 loop spans 15 amino acids. The CDR3, as DNA: TGTGCCAGCAGCCTCAGAGCAGGGGGCTTCTACGAGCAGTACTTC. Translating gives CASSLRAGGFYEQYF.

The chain employs TRBV19 and TRBJ2-3; TRBD2 agrees at 8 bases. The CDR3 contains 14 residues. In germline, CDR1 is LNHDA, CDR2 SQIVND (reference sequence). V shed 3 bases, J shed 4 bases, and the junction held 3 bases outside the gene matches. The DNA of the CDR3 is TGTGCCAGTAGTATGAGGCGGGAGGCAGATACGCAGTATTTT. This sequence encodes CASSMRREADTQYF. Together with reference TRBV19 and TRBJ2-3, the CDR3 gives the full variable domain: DGGITQSPKYLFRKEGQNVTLSCEQNLNHDAMYWYRQDPGQGLRLIYYSQIVNDFQKGDIAEGYSVSREKKESFPLTVTSAQKNPTAFYLCASSMRREADTQYFGPGTRLTVL.

This clonotype was found a few times. The chain couples TRBV9 to TRBJ1-1; D is ambiguous. The ends were cut back, 2 bases at V and 7 bases at J, with 12 bases in the middle. Germline V gene lookup returns CDR1 SGDLS and CDR2 YYNGEE. This CDR3 is 13 amino acids long. CDR3 nucleotide sequence: TGTGCCAGCAGCGTTGTAAAAGGCGGTGAAGCTTTCTTT. This sequence encodes CASSVVKGGEAFF.

This clonotype was recorded a few times. J is TRBJ2-3 and V is TRBV12-3 or TRBV12-4, with unresolved D. Trimming pared 5 bases from V and 7 bases from J, leaving 7 bases between. The CDR3 extends over 11 amino acids. For the CDR3, the DNA is TGTGCCAGCAGTCACATGAATACGCAGTATTTT. Translation gives CASSHMNTQYF.

The chain recombines TRBV25-1 with TRBJ1-1; TRBD1 aligns across 10 bases. Trimming took 5 bases from V and 4 from J; bases not matched to a gene: 7. The germline V gene has CDR1 MGHDK and CDR2 SYGVNS. This CDR3 has 15 amino acids. The CDR3 here is CASSTRQGAGTEAFF. The CDR3 region has the DNA TGTGCCAGCAGTACTCGACAGGGGGCGGGCACTGAAGCTTTCTTT.

This clonotype was seen a handful of times. The chain is built from TRBV28 and TRBJ2-7; D gene uncertain. Between the trimmed V and J ends, which lost 7 bases and 2 bases, there was a span of 9 bases. The CDR3 length is 12 residues. Per germline, CDR1 MDHEN and CDR2 SYDVKM. CDR3 nucleotides: TGTGCCAGCACCACAAAACCCTACGAGCAGTACTTC. Encoded protein: CASTTKPYEQYF. The entire variable domain, with the rest obtained from reference TRBV28 and TRBJ2-7, is as follows: DVKVTQSSRYLVKRTGEKVFLECVQDMDHENMFWYRQDPGLGLRLIYFSYDVKMKEKGDIPEGYSVSREKKERFSLILESASTNQTSMYLCASTTKPYEQYFGPGTRLTVT.